Below, 9 T cell receptor beta chains from the same sample are listed, as sequenced in a study of T-cell reconstitution after alpha-beta-depleted transplantation in children. Construction of the TCRbeta library involved unique molecular identifiers. In TCRdb, the PCR reads were re-called with MiXCR into one record per CDR3 protein. The table has 330,000 or so distinct CDR3 sequences, roughly a tenth seen once. This specimen was PBMCs, taken before TCRalphabeta/CD19-depleted stem cell transplant. The receptors here all came from a boy under two years old with acute myeloid leukemia, due to receive a stem cell transplant.

On this clonotype: This sequence may be a read error, since a much larger clone differs from it by one base. The CDR3 is CACSLVGSQDTQYF. The CDR3 DNA is TGTGCCTGCAGCTTAGTTGGGTCGCAGGATACGCAGTATTTT. The rearrangement joins TRBV7-2 to TRBJ2-3; D remains unclear. This CDR3 has 14 residues. Germline lookup yields CDR1 SGHTA and CDR2 FQGNSA.

Ten or more counts support this clonotype. The chain joins TRBV6-1 to TRBJ2-1, with 7 bases that match TRBD1. Unmatched junction bases numbered 7, after V lost 8 bases and J lost 3 bases. This CDR3 contains 14 residues. Germline V lookup: CDR1 MNHNS, CDR2 SASEGT. The CDR3 loop reads CASCPGTDYNEQFF. Written as DNA, the CDR3 is TGTGCCAGCTGCCCCGGGACAGACTACAATGAGCAGTTCTTC.

This clonotype was seen repeatedly, ten times or more. The V and J genes are TRBV5-6 and TRBJ1-5; TRBD1 is a possible D gene (6 bases). From germline, CDR1 is SGHDT and CDR2 YYEEEE. V was pared by 2 bases and J by 4 bases, with 13 bases between. This CDR3 has 15 amino acids. The CDR3 loop is CASSLMDSLNQPQHF. Here the CDR3 DNA reads TGTGCCAGCAGCTTAATGGACAGTCTTAATCAGCCCCAGCATTTT.

This clonotype showed up many times. The V call is TRBV4-2, the J call TRBJ2-3; TRBD2 matches at 15 bases. The germline gives CDR1 LGHNA, CDR2 YNFKEQ. Unmatched junction bases numbered 8, after V lost 4 bases and J lost 3 bases. The CDR3 has 18 residues. CDR3 bases: TGTGCCAGCAGCCCCGGACTAGCGGGAGGGCCGGGGACAGATACGCAGTATTTT. The encoded protein is CASSPGLAGGPGTDTQYF.

Concerning this clonotype itself: One base away lies a much larger clone, so this may be a sequencing read error. V usage is TRBV6-1 and J usage is TRBJ2-7, with D perhaps matching TRBD1 or TRBD2 (5 bases each). The CDR3 has 15 residues. Looked up from germline, CDR1 is MNHNS and CDR2 is SASEGT. With 5 bases removed from V and 4 bases from J, the gap between germline ends came to 18 bases. The CDR3 region is CASSRGQGRLYEQYF. The CDR3 DNA reads TGTGCCAGCAGTCGGGGCCAGGGACGCTTATACGAGCAGTACTTC.

At least ten counts were recorded for this clonotype. CDR3 loop: CASSYRGHSPLHF. DNA for the CDR3: TGTGCCAGCAGTTACAGGGGGCACTCACCCCTCCACTTT. The chain joins TRBV6-6 to TRBJ1-6, with TRBD1 matching over 7 bases. The trim removed 2 bases at V and 10 bases at J, leaving 2 bases unmatched. The germline V gene has CDR1 MNHNY and CDR2 SVGAGI (reference sequence). The CDR3 has 13 residues.

The V and J genes are TRBV15 and TRBJ2-7, with D possibly TRBD2 on 5 matching bases. Trimming stripped 0 bases from V and 6 bases from J, with 15 bases between. Looked up from germline, CDR1 is LNHNV and CDR2 is YYDKDF (reference sequence). The CDR3 length is 15 residues. CDR3 protein: CATSRELLELREQYF. CDR3 in DNA: TGTGCCACCAGCAGAGAATTACTAGAGCTGCGCGAGCAGTACTTC.

This clonotype was counted many times. V and J are TRBV28 and TRBJ1-5; unclear D gene. CDR3 length equals 11 residues. The V gene's germline CDR1 is MDHEN and CDR2 SYDVKM. V lost 3 bases and J 5 bases, leaving 2 bases between the germline ends. This CDR3 reads CASSFDQPQHF. In DNA, the CDR3 is TGTGCCAGCAGTTTCGATCAGCCCCAGCATTTT.

This clonotype has at least ten counts. The chain uses TRBV7-2 and TRBJ2-3; TRBD2 agrees at 10 bases. The CDR3 covers 17 residues. The ends lost 2 bases at V and 7 bases at J; junction bases unmatched: 12. The V gene's germline CDR1 is SGHTA and CDR2 FQGNSA. CDR3 sequence reads: CASSLQSGRANDNTQYF. CDR3 coding DNA: TGTGCCAGCAGCTTACAAAGCGGGAGGGCCAACGACAATACGCAGTATTTT. Complete variable domain (other parts from reference TRBV7-2 and TRBJ2-3): GAGVSQSPSNKVTEKGKDVELRCDPISGHTALYWYRQSLGQGLEFLIYFQGNSAPDKSGLPSDRFSAERTGGSVSTLTIQRTQQEDSAVYLCASSLQSGRANDNTQYFGPGTRLTVL.